This TCR beta chain was documented in a study of blood T cell repertoires in COVID-19. Study background: Specimens from acute and convalescent COVID-19 originated in the United States, Italy and Spain.

The germline gives CDR1 SGHDT, CDR2 YYEEEE. This CDR3 comprises 16 residues. Between the trimmed V and J ends, which lost 2 bases and 0 bases, there was a span of 11 bases. Authors' methods: Counts of nucleated cells, estimated from reference gene primer amplification, were obtained. Clones were read by immunoSEQ multiplex PCR, and TCRdb kept only the in-frame ones, dropping some. The V and J calls and clone size were taken over from that table, and D and trimming were inferred from the DNA. Counted here are 350,000 to 450,000 clones, more than 70% occurring once; the ten biggest clones make up about 2.5%.

This sequence was found in a woman in her sixties with COVID-19, enrolled during active disease. Sequencing input: peripheral blood. The chain recombines TRBV5-6 with TRBJ1-4; D remains ambiguous. The CDR3 loop is CASSFRGIATNEKLFF. CDR3 sequence (DNA): TGTGCCAGCAGCTTTAGAGGGATTGCAACTAATGAAAAACTGTTTTTT.